This T cell receptor beta chain was sequenced for a study of identical twins' blood T cells. V was shortened by 4 bases and J by 3 bases, with 16 bases between the two germline ends. Germline V gene lookup returns CDR1 DFQATT and CDR2 SNEGSKA (reference sequence). CDR3 length equals 14 residues. A previously described protocol, modified, built RNA-based TCR cDNA libraries. Each TCR cDNA library carried sample-specific barcodes on both ends. TCRdb itself ran the 5' RACE reads through MiXCR, one entry per CDR3 protein. The sample holds 300,000 to 400,000 distinct CDR3 sequences, 28% seen once. The source of this sequence is a woman aged 18 to 50 in good health. This rearrangement joins TRBV20-1 to TRBJ2-7, with D perhaps matching TRBD1 (6 bases). Sequenced material: PBMCs. CDR3 loop: CSATPRDTLYEQYF. In nucleotides, the CDR3 is TGCAGTGCTACCCCCCGGGACACCCTCTACGAGCAGTACTTC.